Listed below are T cell receptor beta chains from one sample, sequenced in a study of control samples from healthy donors and cancer patients. Generated by immunoSEQ multiplex PCR, the TCRdb table keeps only in-frame clones and is missing some. The data hold 100,000 to 120,000 clones, with roughly 80% observed a single time. Sequencing was done on a sample of blood. The receptors were sampled from a woman aged 45 to 65 in good health. Each CDR3 is given with its conserved first and last residue. A D gene is named only where the DNA matches it firmly. Clone size, where shown, is once, few, many, or a class for clones that have expanded.

V gene	D gene	clone size	J gene	CDR3 protein	CDR3 DNA
TRBV6-5	TRBD1	-	TRBJ1-4	CASRDRGQTNEKLFF	TGTGCCAGCAGGGACAGGGGGCAAACTAATGAAAAACTGTTTTTT
TRBV7-9	TRBD2	-	TRBJ2-2	CASSALGLAPSGTGELFF	TGTGCCAGCAGCGCCCTGGGACTAGCCCCCTCCGGCACCGGGGAGCTGTTTTTT
TRBV6-6	-	-	TRBJ2-2	CASSYSGLARGGELFF	TGTGCCAGCAGTTACTCGGGTCTAGCAAGGGGCGGGGAGCTGTTTTTT
TRBV3-1/TRBV3-2	TRBD2	-	TRBJ2-1	CASSQDSSGTWDEQFF	TGTGCCAGCAGCCAAGATTCTAGCGGGACATGGGATGAGCAGTTCTTC
TRBV25-1	-	-	TRBJ2-7	CASSESGGNNEQYF	TGTGCCAGCAGTGAGTCTGGGGGTAACAACGAGCAGTACTTC
TRBV21-1	-	-	TRBJ2-5	CASSKFQGQQETQYF	TGTGCCAGCAGCAAATTCCAGGGACAGCAAGAGACCCAGTACTTC
TRBV6-6	-	-	TRBJ2-7	CASSYSQFSYEQYF	TGTGCCAGCAGTTACTCTCAGTTCTCCTACGAGCAGTACTTC
TRBV4-1	TRBD1	-	TRBJ1-4	CASSQDGTVYEKLFF	TGCGCCAGCAGCCAAGACGGGACAGTCTATGAAAAACTGTTTTTT
TRBV4-2	TRBD2	-	TRBJ2-5	CASSLTSGGFGETQYF	TGTGCCAGCAGCCTGACTAGCGGGGGGTTCGGGGAGACCCAGTACTTC
TRBV11-2	-	-	TRBJ2-1	CASSLEDALGLGNEQFF	TGTGCCAGCAGCTTAGAGGATGCTTTAGGGTTGGGCAATGAGCAGTTCTTC
TRBV2	-	-	TRBJ2-2	CASHRTGANTGELFF	TGTGCCAGCCACCGAACAGGAGCGAACACCGGGGAGCTGTTTTTT
TRBV28	-	-	TRBJ1-6	CASRPISAGSPLHF	TGTGCCAGCAGGCCTATCTCGGCGGGTTCACCCCTCCACTTT
TRBV5-1	TRBD2	-	TRBJ2-1	CASSRRPGLAGEPDSNEQFF	TGCGCCAGCAGCCGACGTCCGGGACTAGCGGGAGAACCTGACTCCAATGAGCAGTTCTTC
TRBV7-9	TRBD2	-	TRBJ2-7	CATREGLYEQYF	TGTGCCACGAGGGAGGGATTATACGAGCAGTACTTC
TRBV13	-	-	TRBJ2-2	CASSLGGSTGELFF	TGTGCCAGCAGCTTAGGGGGGAGCACCGGGGAGCTGTTTTTT
TRBV4-1	-	-	TRBJ1-1	CASSQVGPLGRAFF	TGCGCCAGCAGCCAAGTAGGTCCCCTCGGTCGGGCTTTCTTT
TRBV14	-	-	TRBJ2-5	CASSPARETQYF	TGTGCCAGCAGCCCGGCCAGAGAGACCCAGTACTTC
TRBV10-3	TRBD1	-	TRBJ1-6	CATREDRGGNSPLHF	TGTGCCACAAGAGAGGACAGGGGCGGTAATTCACCCCTCCACTTT
TRBV3-1/TRBV3-2	-	-	TRBJ2-4	CASSPGLRAKNIQYF	TGTGCCAGCAGCCCCGGACTCCGAGCCAAAAACATTCAGTACTTC
TRBV11-3	TRBD2	-	TRBJ2-1	CASSFSGGTYNEQFF	TGTGCCAGCAGCTTTTCGGGGGGGACCTACAATGAGCAGTTCTTC
TRBV6-4	-	-	TRBJ2-3	CASSTGAGDTQYF	TGTGCCAGCAGTACCGGGGCGGGAGATACGCAGTATTTT
TRBV30	TRBD1	-	TRBJ1-2	CAWSVQEGAWGYTF	TGTGCCTGGAGTGTACAAGAGGGGGCGTGGGGCTACACCTTC
TRBV19	TRBD1	-	TRBJ1-2	CASRTGQGAGYTF	TGTGCCAGTAGAACGGGACAGGGGGCTGGCTACACCTTC
TRBV7-9	-	-	TRBJ1-2	CASSQTERMGYTF	TGTGCCAGCAGCCAGACCGAGAGAATGGGCTACACCTTC
TRBV7-2	TRBD2	-	TRBJ2-5	CASSLALQLASPGTQYF	TGTGCCAGCAGCTTAGCGCTTCAACTAGCGTCCCCGGGGACCCAGTACTTC
TRBV7-9	-	-	TRBJ2-1	CASSTGTPRNEQFF	TGTGCCAGCAGCACCGGGACTCCGAGGAATGAGCAGTTCTTC
TRBV3-1/TRBV3-2	TRBD2	-	TRBJ2-1	CASSLAGENEQFF	TGTGCCAGCAGCTTAGCGGGAGAAAATGAGCAGTTCTTC
TRBV7-9	-	-	TRBJ1-6	CASSWNSNSPLHF	TGTGCCAGCAGCTGGAACTCCAATTCACCCCTCCACTTT
TRBV7-9	TRBD1	-	TRBJ2-1	CASSQGTRDRGGYNEQFF	TGTGCCAGCAGCCAAGGGACCCGGGACAGGGGCGGTTACAATGAGCAGTTCTTC
TRBV5-1	-	-	TRBJ2-1	CASKAGMGETYNEQFF	TGCGCCAGCAAAGCAGGCATGGGGGAGACCTACAATGAGCAGTTCTTC
TRBV3-1/TRBV3-2	-	-	TRBJ2-1	CASSQDGQGGGYNEQFF	TGTGCCAGCAGCCAAGATGGACAGGGAGGGGGATACAATGAGCAGTTCTTC
TRBV19	-	-	TRBJ1-1	CASSIDRTRDTEAFF	TGTGCCAGTAGTATAGATCGGACCAGGGACACTGAAGCTTTCTTT
TRBV6-1	-	once	TRBJ1-5	CASSESGTGQPQHF	TGTGCCAGCAGTGAATCAGGGACGGGACAGCCCCAGCATTTT
TRBV28	TRBD2	-	TRBJ2-1	CASSLLSGGAGEQFF	TGTGCCAGCAGTTTACTTAGCGGGGGGGCCGGTGAGCAGTTCTTC
TRBV28	-	-	TRBJ2-1	CASSLRLASNNEQFF	TGTGCCAGCAGTTTACGGCTAGCCTCCAACAATGAGCAGTTCTTC
TRBV21-1	-	-	TRBJ1-2	CASRTGGHGYTF	TGTGCCAGCAGAACAGGGGGCCACGGCTACACCTTC
TRBV19	-	-	TRBJ2-7	CASSIDPAGIFLGEQYF	TGTGCCAGTAGTATAGATCCGGCAGGTATATTCTTGGGGGAGCAGTACTTC
TRBV19	TRBD2	-	TRBJ2-7	CASSMGLALSEQYF	TGTGCCAGTAGTATGGGACTAGCACTCTCCGAGCAGTACTTC
TRBV5-4	-	-	TRBJ2-7	CASSFTGITYEQYF	TGTGCCAGCAGCTTCACAGGGATAACATACGAGCAGTACTTC
TRBV19	-	-	TRBJ2-3	CASTSGTPDTQYF	TGTGCCAGTACCTCAGGGACCCCGGATACGCAGTATTTT
TRBV9	TRBD2	-	TRBJ2-3	CASSVVGLAKTDTQYF	TGTGCCAGCAGCGTAGTGGGACTAGCAAAGACAGATACGCAGTATTTT
TRBV11-2	TRBD1	-	TRBJ1-6	CASSDTGGYNSPLHF	TGTGCCAGCAGCGATACAGGGGGTTATAATTCACCCCTCCACTTT
TRBV6-5	-	-	TRBJ1-3	CASTTTWDSGNTIYF	TGTGCCAGCACCACGACGTGGGACTCTGGAAACACCATATATTTT
TRBV9	-	medium-sized	TRBJ1-5	CASSPSGGAGQPQHF	TGTGCCAGCAGCCCGAGCGGGGGGGCGGGTCAGCCCCAGCATTTT
TRBV11-2	-	-	TRBJ2-7	CASSLGAAEQYF	TGTGCCAGCAGCCTAGGGGCGGCGGAGCAGTACTTC
TRBV4-3	-	-	TRBJ2-2	CASSQEVGTGELFF	TGCGCCAGCAGCCAAGAGGTTGGAACCGGGGAGCTGTTTTTT
TRBV11-2	-	-	TRBJ2-5	CASSPTGTQPLETQYF	TGTGCCAGCAGCCCAACCGGGACACAACCTTTAGAGACCCAGTACTTC